The TCR beta chain described here comes from a study of T-cell memory formation after mild COVID-19. Study results and caveats: The study found contracting CD4+ clones mainly in CM and EM and contracting CD8+ clones in EMRA.

Each CDR3 protein gets one entry after TCRdb re-called the 5' RACE reads with MiXCR. The repertoire holds 250,000 to 350,000 distinct CDR3 sequences, 15% seen once, with roughly 22% in the top ten. Germline CDR1 and CDR2: WNHNN and SYGVQD (reference sequence). The germline V and J ends were trimmed by 8 bases and 1 base, with 8 bases remaining between them. The CDR3 is made up of 13 amino acids. In its sample, this clonotype was seen many times. The antigen is not known. The sample comprised PBMCs or a T cell subset sorted from them (not recorded which). V usage is TRBV10-1 and J usage is TRBJ2-2; D is ambiguous. The TCR comes from a man aged 18 to 30 who had mild COVID-19 (a few samples of this study predate the infection). Cell type and time point are not known. The CDR3: CASQDLNTGELFF. The CDR3 nucleotides are TGCGCCAGCCAAGACTTGAACACCGGGGAGCTGTTTTTT.